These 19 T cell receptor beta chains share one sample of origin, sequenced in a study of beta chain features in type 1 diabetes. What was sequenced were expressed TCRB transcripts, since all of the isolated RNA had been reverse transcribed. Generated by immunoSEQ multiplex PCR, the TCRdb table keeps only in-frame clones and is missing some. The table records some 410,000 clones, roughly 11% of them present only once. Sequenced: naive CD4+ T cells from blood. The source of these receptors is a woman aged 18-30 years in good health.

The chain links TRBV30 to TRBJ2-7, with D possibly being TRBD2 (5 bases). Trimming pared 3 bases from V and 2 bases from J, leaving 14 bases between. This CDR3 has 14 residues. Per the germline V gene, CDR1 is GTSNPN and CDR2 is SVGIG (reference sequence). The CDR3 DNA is TGTGCCTGGAGGGGAGAGGCAATTCCCTACGAGCAGTACTTC. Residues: CAWRGEAIPYEQYF.

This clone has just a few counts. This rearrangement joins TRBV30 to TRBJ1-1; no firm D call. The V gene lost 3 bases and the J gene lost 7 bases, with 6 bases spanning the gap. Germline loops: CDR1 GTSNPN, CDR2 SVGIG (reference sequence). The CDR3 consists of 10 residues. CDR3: CAWSRSEAFF. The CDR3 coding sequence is TGTGCCTGGAGCCGCAGTGAAGCTTTCTTT.

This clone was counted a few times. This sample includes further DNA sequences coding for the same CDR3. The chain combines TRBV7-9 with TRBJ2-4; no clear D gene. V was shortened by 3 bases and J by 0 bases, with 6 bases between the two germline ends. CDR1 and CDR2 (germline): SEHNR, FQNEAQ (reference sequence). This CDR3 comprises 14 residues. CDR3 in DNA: TGTGCCAGCAGCTTGGCAGGAGCCAAAAACATTCAGTACTTC. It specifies CASSLAGAKNIQYF.

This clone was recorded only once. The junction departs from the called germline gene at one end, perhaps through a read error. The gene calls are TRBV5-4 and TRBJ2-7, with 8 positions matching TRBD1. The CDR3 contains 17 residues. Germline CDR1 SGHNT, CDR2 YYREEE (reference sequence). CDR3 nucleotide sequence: TGTGCCAGCAGCCGGAACCAGGGGCAGGGGGCATCCGACCCAGACGGATTC. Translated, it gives CASSRNQGQGASDPDGF.

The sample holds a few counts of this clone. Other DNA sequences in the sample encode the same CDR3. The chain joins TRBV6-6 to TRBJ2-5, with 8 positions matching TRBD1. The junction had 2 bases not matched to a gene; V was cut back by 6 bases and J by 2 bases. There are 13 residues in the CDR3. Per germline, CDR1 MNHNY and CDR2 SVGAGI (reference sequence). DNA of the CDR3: TGTGCCAGCAGAAGGACAGGGCAAGAGACCCAGTACTTC. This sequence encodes CASRRTGQETQYF.

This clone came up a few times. This CDR3 is CASSVRTENTEAFF. The CDR3, as DNA: TGTGCCAGCAGCGTGAGGACGGAGAACACTGAAGCTTTCTTT. This chain connects TRBV9 to TRBJ1-1, with D unresolved. Germline values: CDR1 SGDLS, CDR2 YYNGEE. V was pared by 2 bases and J by 1 base, with 9 bases between. The CDR3 covers 14 residues.

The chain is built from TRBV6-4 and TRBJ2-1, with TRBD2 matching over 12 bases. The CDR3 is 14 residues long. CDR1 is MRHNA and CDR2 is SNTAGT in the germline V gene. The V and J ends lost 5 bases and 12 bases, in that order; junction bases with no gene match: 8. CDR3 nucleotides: TGTGCCAGCAGTAGGACTAGCGGGGACAAAGTGCAGTTCTTC. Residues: CASSRTSGDKVQFF.

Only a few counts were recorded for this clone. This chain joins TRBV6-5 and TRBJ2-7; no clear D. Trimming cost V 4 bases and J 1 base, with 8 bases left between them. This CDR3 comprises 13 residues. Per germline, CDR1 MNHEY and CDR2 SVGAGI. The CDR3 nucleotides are TGTGCCAGCAGTTCGACCCCTTCCTACGAGCAGTACTTC. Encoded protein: CASSSTPSYEQYF.

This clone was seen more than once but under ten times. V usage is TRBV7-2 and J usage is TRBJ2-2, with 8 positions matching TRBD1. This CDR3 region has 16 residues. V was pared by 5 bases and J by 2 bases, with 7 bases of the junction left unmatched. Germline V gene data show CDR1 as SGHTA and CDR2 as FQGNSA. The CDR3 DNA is TGTGCCAGCAGCCCCCGGACAGGGATTAACACCGGGGAGCTGTTTTTT. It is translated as CASSPRTGINTGELFF.

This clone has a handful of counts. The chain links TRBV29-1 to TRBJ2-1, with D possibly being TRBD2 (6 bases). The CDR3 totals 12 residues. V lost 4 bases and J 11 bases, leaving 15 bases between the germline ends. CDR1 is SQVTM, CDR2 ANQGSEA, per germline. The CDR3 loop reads CSVGRDSWKQFF. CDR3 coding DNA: TGCAGCGTTGGCCGGGACTCCTGGAAGCAGTTCTTC.

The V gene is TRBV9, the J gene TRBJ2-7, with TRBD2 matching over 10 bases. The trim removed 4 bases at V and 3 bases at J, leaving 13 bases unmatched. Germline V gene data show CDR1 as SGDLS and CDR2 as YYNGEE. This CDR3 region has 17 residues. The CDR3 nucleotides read TGTGCCAGCAGCATCCAAGGGCTAGCGGGGGCTTACTACGAGCAGTACGTC. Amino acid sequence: CASSIQGLAGAYYEQYV.

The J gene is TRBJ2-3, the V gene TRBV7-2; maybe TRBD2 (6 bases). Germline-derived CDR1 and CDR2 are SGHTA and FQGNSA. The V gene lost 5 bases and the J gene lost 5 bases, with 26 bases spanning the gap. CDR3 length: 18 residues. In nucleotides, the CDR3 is TGTGCCAGCAGCCCAGTTATGCCGGGAGAGGGGCGGGTAGATACGCAGTATTTT. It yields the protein CASSPVMPGEGRVDTQYF. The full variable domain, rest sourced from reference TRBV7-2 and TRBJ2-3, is GAGVSQSPSNKVTEKGKDVELRCDPISGHTALYWYRQSLGQGLEFLIYFQGNSAPDKSGLPSDRFSAERTGGSVSTLTIQRTQQEDSAVYLCASSPVMPGEGRVDTQYFGPGTRLTVL.

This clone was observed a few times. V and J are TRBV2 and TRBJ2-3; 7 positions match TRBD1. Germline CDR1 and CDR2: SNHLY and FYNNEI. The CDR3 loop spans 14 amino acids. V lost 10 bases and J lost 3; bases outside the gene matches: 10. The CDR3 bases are TGTGCCACCCGCAAGACAGGGTTGACAGATACGCAGTATTTT. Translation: CATRKTGLTDTQYF.

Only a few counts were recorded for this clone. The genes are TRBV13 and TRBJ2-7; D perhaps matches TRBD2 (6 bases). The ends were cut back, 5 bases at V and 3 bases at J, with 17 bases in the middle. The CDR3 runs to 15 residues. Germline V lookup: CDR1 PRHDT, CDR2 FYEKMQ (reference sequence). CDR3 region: CASSPQEGFLYEQYF. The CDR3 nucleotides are TGTGCCAGCAGCCCCCAGGAGGGCTTCCTCTACGAGCAGTACTTC.

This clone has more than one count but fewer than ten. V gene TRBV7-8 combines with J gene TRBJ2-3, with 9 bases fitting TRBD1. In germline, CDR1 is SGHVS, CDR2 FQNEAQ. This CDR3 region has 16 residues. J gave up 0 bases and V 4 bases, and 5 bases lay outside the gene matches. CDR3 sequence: CASSYRQGVSTDTQYF. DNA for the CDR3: TGTGCCAGCAGCTACCGACAGGGGGTGAGCACAGATACGCAGTATTTT.

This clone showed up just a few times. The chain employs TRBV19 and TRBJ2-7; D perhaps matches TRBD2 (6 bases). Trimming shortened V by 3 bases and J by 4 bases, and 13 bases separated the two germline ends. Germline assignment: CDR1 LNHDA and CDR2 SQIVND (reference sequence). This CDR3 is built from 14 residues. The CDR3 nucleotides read TGTGCCAGTAGTATGGGCCTGGGAGGATACGAGCAGTACGTC. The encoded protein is CASSMGLGGYEQYV.

The CDR3, as DNA: TGTGCCAGCCGGACGCCGAGCTCCTACAATGAGCAGTTCTTC. As protein: CASRTPSSYNEQFF. This sequence joins TRBV2 and TRBJ2-1, with D unresolved. This CDR3 is 14 amino acids long. Germline CDR1 is SNHLY and CDR2 is FYNNEI. V was pared by 8 bases and J by 0 bases, with 11 bases between. The entire variable domain, with the rest obtained from reference TRBV2 and TRBJ2-1, is as follows: EPEVTQTPSHQVTQMGQEVILRCVPISNHLYFYWYRQILGQKVEFLVSFYNNEISEKSEIFDDQFSVERPDGSNFTLKIRSTKLEDSAMYFCASRTPSSYNEQFFGPGTRLTVL.

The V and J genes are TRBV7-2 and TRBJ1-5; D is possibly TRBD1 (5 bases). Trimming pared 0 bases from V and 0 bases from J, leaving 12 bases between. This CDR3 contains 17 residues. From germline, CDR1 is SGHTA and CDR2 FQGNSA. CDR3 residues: CASSLAGTSFSNQPQHF. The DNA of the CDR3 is TGTGCCAGCAGCTTAGCCGGGACCTCCTTTAGCAATCAGCCCCAGCATTTT.

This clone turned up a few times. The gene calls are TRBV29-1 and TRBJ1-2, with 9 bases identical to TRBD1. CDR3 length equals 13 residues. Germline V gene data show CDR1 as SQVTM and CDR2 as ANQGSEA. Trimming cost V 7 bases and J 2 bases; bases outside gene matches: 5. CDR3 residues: CSASGTGNYGYTF. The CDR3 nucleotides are TGCAGCGCATCTGGGACAGGGAACTATGGCTACACCTTC.